The 14 T cell receptor beta chains below come from one sample, sequenced in a study of control samples from healthy donors and cancer patients. Profiled with immunoSEQ multiplex PCR; TCRdb holds only in-frame clones, not every one. Here the sample spans around 90,000 clones, 70% to 90% being singletons. Sequences were obtained from blood. The receptors derive from a woman in her thirties or forties in good health.

V usage is TRBV7-2 and J usage is TRBJ2-1; tentative D call: TRBD2 (5 bases). V was cut by 1 base and J by 0 bases, with 7 bases left in between. The CDR3 is made up of 15 amino acids. CDR1 SGHTA and CDR2 FQGNSA come from the germline V gene. CDR3 protein: CASSLGGFSYNEQFF. The CDR3 DNA is TGTGCCAGCAGCTTAGGAGGGTTCTCCTACAATGAGCAGTTCTTC.

The table lists this clone with a count of one. The chain uses TRBV11-1 and TRBJ2-3; 12 nucleotides line up with TRBD2. Germline trimming cut 5 bases from V and 6 bases from J; bases unmatched to any gene: 6. The CDR3 is 15 amino acids. Germline-derived CDR1 and CDR2 are SGHAT and FQDESV (reference sequence). DNA for the CDR3: TGTGCCAGCAGCCACAGGACTAGCGGGGTTGATACGCAGTATTTT. It codes for CASSHRTSGVDTQYF.

This clone was seen only a few times. A junction end diverges from the germline sequence, so it may reflect a read error. The CDR3 loop reads CSATRTGF. The CDR3 region has the DNA TGCAGTGCTACCCGGACAGGCTTC. J is TRBJ1-2 and V is TRBV20-1, with 7 bases identical to TRBD1. This CDR3 region has 8 residues. Germline V gene sequence: CDR1 DFQATT, CDR2 SNEGSKA (reference sequence).

The chain employs TRBV4-3 and TRBJ1-2; 11 bases line up with TRBD1. Germline trimming cut 3 bases from V and 6 bases from J; bases unmatched to any gene: 6. CDR1 and CDR2 from the germline V gene are LGHNA and YSLEER. The CDR3 contains 15 residues. CDR3 residues: CASSQGQGGMDGYTF. The CDR3 bases are TGCGCCAGCAGCCAGGGACAGGGGGGTATGGATGGCTACACCTTC.

The rearrangement uses TRBV3-1 (or the pseudogene TRBV3-2) and TRBJ1-4; 7 bases are a match to TRBD1. This CDR3 contains 15 residues. The germline V gene has CDR1 LGHDT and CDR2 YNNKEL (reference sequence). With V trimmed by 1 base and J by 8 bases, 7 bases remained unmatched. CDR3 nucleotides: TGTGCCAGCAGCCAAGTAGGACAGGCCCTCGAAAAACTGTTTTTT. Residues: CASSQVGQALEKLFF.

The chain is built from TRBV4-3 and TRBJ2-3; D is unclear. Germline CDR1 and CDR2: LGHNA and YSLEER. The CDR3 contains 14 residues. The ends were cut back, 0 bases at V and 3 bases at J, with 7 bases in the middle. The CDR3 is CASSQDLATDTQYF. The DNA of the CDR3 is TGCGCCAGCAGCCAAGATCTGGCAACAGATACGCAGTATTTT.

The V gene is TRBV7-3, the J gene TRBJ2-3, with 8 bases matching TRBD1. Looked up from germline, CDR1 is SGHTA and CDR2 is FQGTGA. This CDR3 region has 15 residues. V lost 5 bases and J lost 3; bases outside the gene matches: 7. For the CDR3, the DNA is TGTGCCAGCAGCAGTCAGGGGGCTGTAACAGATACGCAGTATTTT. Encoded protein: CASSSQGAVTDTQYF.

The chain couples TRBV20-1 to TRBJ1-2; D not certain. V lost 3 bases and J 5 bases, leaving 10 bases between the germline ends. The length of the CDR3 is 12 residues. CDR1 and CDR2 (germline): DFQATT, SNEGSKA (reference sequence). The CDR3 reads CSASSRLYGYTF. DNA for the CDR3: TGCAGTGCTAGTTCCAGGCTTTATGGCTACACCTTC.

CDR3 sequence: CASSSPSGGATDTQYF. CDR3 bases: TGTGCCAGCAGCTCTCCTAGCGGGGGGGCGACAGATACGCAGTATTTT. This chain connects TRBV7-3 to TRBJ2-3; TRBD2 agrees at 12 bases. This CDR3 comprises 16 residues. The germline V gene encodes CDR1 SGHTA and CDR2 FQGTGA. With V trimmed by 4 bases and J by 3 bases, 5 bases remained unmatched.

This clone appeared a single time. This sequence joins TRBV5-6 and TRBJ1-5; 7 bases map to TRBD1. CDR3 size: 15 residues. V trimming: 1 base; J trimming: 10 bases; junction bases outside the gene matches: 11. Germline lookup yields CDR1 SGHDT and CDR2 YYEEEE. CDR3 sequence: CASSLPDRDVEPQHF. For the CDR3, the DNA is TGTGCCAGCAGCTTGCCTGACAGGGACGTGGAACCCCAGCATTTT.

The rearrangement joins TRBV11-3 to TRBJ1-1; no definite D call. The length of the CDR3 is 13 residues. Per the germline V gene, CDR1 is SGHNT and CDR2 is YENEEA. Trimming cost V 1 base and J 1 base, with 4 bases left between them. In nucleotides, the CDR3 is TGTGCCAGCAGCTTAGTAGGGAACACTGAAGCTTTCTTT. Translating it yields CASSLVGNTEAFF.

The chain has TRBV30 and TRBJ1-1, with D possibly TRBD1 on 5 matching bases. CDR1 and CDR2 from the germline V gene are GTSNPN and SVGIG (reference sequence). This CDR3 has 13 residues. The germline V and J ends were trimmed by 1 base and 3 bases, with 9 bases remaining between them. CDR3 loop: CAWSEGMYTEAFF. CDR3 in DNA: TGTGCCTGGAGTGAGGGGATGTACACTGAAGCTTTCTTT.

V gene TRBV7-9 combines with J gene TRBJ2-7; no definite D call. Germline-derived CDR1 and CDR2 are SEHNR and FQNEAQ (reference sequence). The V end lost 0 bases, the J end lost 2 bases, and 8 bases lay between the germline ends. The CDR3 is 14 amino acids. In DNA form, the CDR3 reads TGTGCCAGCAGCTTAGCAGACCCGCCCTACGAGCAGTACTTC. Protein sequence: CASSLADPPYEQYF. The full variable domain, its missing parts supplied by reference TRBV7-9 and TRBJ2-7, is DTGVSQNPRHKITKRGQNVTFRCDPISEHNRLYWYRQTLGQGPEFLTYFQNEAQLEKSRLLSDRFSAERPKGSFSTLEIQRTEQGDSAMYLCASSLADPPYEQYFGPGTRLTVT.

This chain connects TRBV7-2 to TRBJ1-2; D is uncertain. Germline CDR1 SGHTA, CDR2 FQGNSA. The CDR3 is made up of 13 amino acids. V was shortened by 5 bases and J by 4 bases, with 11 bases between the two germline ends. The CDR3 DNA sequence: TGTGCCAGCAGCCTCTTGGGAGGCTATGGCTACACCTTC. It is translated as CASSLLGGYGYTF.